This T cell receptor (beta chain) comes out of a study of shared clonotypes between healthy human individuals. Germline V gene data show CDR1 as SNHLY and CDR2 as FYNNEI. The CDR3 has 14 residues. The V gene end was trimmed by 10 bases and the J gene end by 4 bases; junction bases not matched to a gene: 13. Several immunoSEQ plates received, in even portions, the genomic DNA of each subset. Clones were sequenced by immunoSEQ multiplex PCR, and TCRdb holds only the in-frame ones, with some missing. The table lists over a million clones, about four fifths of them singletons. CD45RA-negative memory and CD45RA+ naive subsets were split from the CD4+ cells.

The chain joins TRBV2 to TRBJ2-7, with TRBD2 identical over 7 bases. Source material: memory CD4+ T cells from PBMCs. This sample's subset: CD45RA-negative fraction. The TCR originated in a young man in good health. Some clones in this sample may be carry-over from other donors' samples. The CDR3: CATLRASGDYEQYF. For the CDR3, the DNA is TGTGCCACTCTTCGGGCTAGCGGAGATTACGAGCAGTACTTC. Full variable domain (missing parts from reference TRBV2 and TRBJ2-7): EPEVTQTPSHQVTQMGQEVILRCVPISNHLYFYWYRQILGQKVEFLVSFYNNEISEKSEIFDDQFSVERPDGSNFTLKIRSTKLEDSAMYFCATLRASGDYEQYFGPGTRLTVT.